This T cell receptor (beta chain) appears in the sequencing data of a study of T cells expressing NK-cell markers. About the research overall: The authors derived TCR beta repertoires from sorted CD3+CD56+NKG2C+, CD3+CD56+NKG2C- and CD3+CD56-NKG2C+ T cells. Most of the eight sequenced donors were HCMV-seropositive; one was seronegative. General study findings and limits: Similarly, these clonotypes led the CD3+CD56-NKG2C+ fraction as well in four donors.

Comments on this clonotype: Its target is not known.

TCRdb reprocessed the 5' RACE reads and keeps a single row for each CDR3 protein, giving no DNA. This sample lists roughly 350,000 distinct CDR3 sequences; its ten largest clones have around 5%. This CDR3 is built from 15 residues. CDR1 is SNHLY and CDR2 is FYNNEI in the germline V gene. The V gene is TRBV2, the J gene TRBJ2-5; the D call of TRBD1 rests on TCRdb alone, since no DNA is present to check it. Specimen: blood T cells: a sorted CD56 or NKG2C T cell subset, CD4+ or CD8+ T cells, or bulk PBMC T cells (not recorded which). This clonotype was obtained from a man aged 18-69 years in good health. The CDR3 loop is CASSGQGGLYETQYF. Together with reference TRBV2 and TRBJ2-5, the CDR3 gives the full variable domain: EPEVTQTPSHQVTQMGQEVILRCVPISNHLYFYWYRQILGQKVEFLVSFYNNEISEKSEIFDDQFSVERPDGSNFTLKIRSTKLEDSAMYFCASSGQGGLYETQYFGPGTRLLVL.